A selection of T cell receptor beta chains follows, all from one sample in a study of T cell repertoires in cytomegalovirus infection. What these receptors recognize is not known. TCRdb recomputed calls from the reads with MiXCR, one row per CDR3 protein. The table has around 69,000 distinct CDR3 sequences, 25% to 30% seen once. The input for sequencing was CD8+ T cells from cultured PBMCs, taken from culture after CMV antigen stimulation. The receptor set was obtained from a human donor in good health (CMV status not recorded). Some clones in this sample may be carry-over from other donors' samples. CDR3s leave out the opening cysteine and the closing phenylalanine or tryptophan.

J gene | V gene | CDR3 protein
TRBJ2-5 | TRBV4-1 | ASSQDSDGAQY
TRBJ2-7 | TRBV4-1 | ASSQAGTSGSSYEQY
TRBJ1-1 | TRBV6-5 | ASSYGYTEAF
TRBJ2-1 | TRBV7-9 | ASSPIGGQGKAYNEQF
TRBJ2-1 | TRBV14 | ASSQVMPRDDEQF
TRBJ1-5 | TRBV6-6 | ASSYPGGVRQPQH
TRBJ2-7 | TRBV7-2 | ASSLAKQVVLYEQY
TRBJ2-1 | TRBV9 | ASSGLGTGGFNEQF
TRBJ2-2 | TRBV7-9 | ASSLAQTNTGELF
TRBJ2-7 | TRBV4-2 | ASSQDDRSYEQY
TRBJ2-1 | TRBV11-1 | ASSHTLRNEQF
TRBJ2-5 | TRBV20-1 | SAREEQETQY
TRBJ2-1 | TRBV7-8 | ASSLVAGGPYNEQF
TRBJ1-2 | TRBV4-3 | ASSQETGTGYGYT
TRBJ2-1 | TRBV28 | ASSLPSGFSYNEQF
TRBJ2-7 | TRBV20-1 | SASGAGYEQY
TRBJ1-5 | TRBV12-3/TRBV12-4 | ASTNGGARSNQPQH
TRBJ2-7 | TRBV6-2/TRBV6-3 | ASSSLLRDTSYEQY
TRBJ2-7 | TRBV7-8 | ASSFDYSSSYEQY
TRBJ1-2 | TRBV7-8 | ASSPRQGKANYGYT
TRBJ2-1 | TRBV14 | ASSQSIRYRNNEQF
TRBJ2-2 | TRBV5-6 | ASSLVLTHPTGELF
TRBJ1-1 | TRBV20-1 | SAEQGMNTEAF
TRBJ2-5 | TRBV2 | ASSLPTSGGEETQY
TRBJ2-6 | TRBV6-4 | ASSPGVAGTYSGANVLT
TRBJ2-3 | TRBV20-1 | SAGIGTALDTQY
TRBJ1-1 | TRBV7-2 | ASSLGRGTHTEAF
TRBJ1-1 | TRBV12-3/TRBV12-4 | ASSYSGTYLNTEAF
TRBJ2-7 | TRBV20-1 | SAYSSGINSYEQY
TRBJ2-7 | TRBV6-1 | ASSSGTSGPYEQY
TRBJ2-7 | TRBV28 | ASSLPGTGEPYKQY
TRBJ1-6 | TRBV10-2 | ASMEGLGSPLH
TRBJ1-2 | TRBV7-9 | ASSPGQGAWGYT
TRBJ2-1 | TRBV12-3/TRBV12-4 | ASSLSGEEFDEQF
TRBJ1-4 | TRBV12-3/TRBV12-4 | ASRITGAGEKLF
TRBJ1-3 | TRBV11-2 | VSSLEVASGNTIY
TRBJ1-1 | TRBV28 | ASRRDGQGIEAF
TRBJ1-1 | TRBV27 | ASSSRGQTEAF
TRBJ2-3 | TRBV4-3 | ASSQDGDTDTQY
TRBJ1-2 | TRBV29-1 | SGTQGDAGYT
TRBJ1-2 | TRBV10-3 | AITRTGGMDGYT
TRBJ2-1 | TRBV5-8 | ASSFGQGYREQF
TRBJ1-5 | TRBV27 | ASSATGTSNQPQH
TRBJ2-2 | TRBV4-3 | ACSQDRSAGGELF
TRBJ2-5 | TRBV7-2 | ASSATSATYQETQY
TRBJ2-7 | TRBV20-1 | SARDPGGYEQY
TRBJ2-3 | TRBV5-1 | ASSIGQGVDTQY
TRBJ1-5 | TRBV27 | ASSFLGQRTQPQH
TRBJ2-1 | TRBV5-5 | ASSLFRVSYNEQF
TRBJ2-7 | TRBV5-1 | ASSTGTGIGEQY
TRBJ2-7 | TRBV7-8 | ASSHISSDTSSYEQY
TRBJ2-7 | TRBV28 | ASSRVNEQY
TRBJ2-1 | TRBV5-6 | ASSRTSGALGVHNEQF
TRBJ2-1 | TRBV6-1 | ASSVHYSEQF
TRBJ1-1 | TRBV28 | ASSLLPPNTEAF
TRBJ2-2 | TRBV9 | ASSPSGNPGELF
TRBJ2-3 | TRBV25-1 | ASSGVVSSGEGLDTQY
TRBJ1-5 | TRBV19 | ASSPGGYSNQPQH
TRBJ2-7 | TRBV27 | ASSRRAGGPSEQY